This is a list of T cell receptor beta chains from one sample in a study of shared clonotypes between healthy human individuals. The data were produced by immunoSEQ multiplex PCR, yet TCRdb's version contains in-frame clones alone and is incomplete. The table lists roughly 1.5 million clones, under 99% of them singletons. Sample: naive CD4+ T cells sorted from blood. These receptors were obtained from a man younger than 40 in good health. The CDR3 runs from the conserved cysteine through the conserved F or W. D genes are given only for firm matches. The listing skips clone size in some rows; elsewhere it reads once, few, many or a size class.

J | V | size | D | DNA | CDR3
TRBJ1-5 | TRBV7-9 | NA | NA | TGTGCCAGCAGCTCGAGTCGCTTGGGTTTGCAGCCCCAGCATTTT | CASSSSRLGLQPQHF
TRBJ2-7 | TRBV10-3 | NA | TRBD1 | TGTGCCATCAGTGAGGGGACAGGAGCCTACGAGCAGTACTTC | CAISEGTGAYEQYF
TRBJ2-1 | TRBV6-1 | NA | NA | TGTGCCAGCAGTGAAGCGGGGGGAAGTGTATGGAATGAGCAGTTCTTC | CASSEAGGSVWNEQFF
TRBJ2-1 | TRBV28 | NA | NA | TGTGCCAGCAGATCCGAAAGTGTGACGCAGTTCTTC | CASRSESVTQFF
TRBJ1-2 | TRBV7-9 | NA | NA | TGTGCCAGCAGCTTAGCATCAGGGGACTATGGCTACACCTTC | CASSLASGDYGYTF
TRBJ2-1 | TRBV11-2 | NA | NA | TGTGCCAGCAGCCTCCGTTTGGGGGAAGGGGTTGAGCAGTTCTTC | CASSLRLGEGVEQFF
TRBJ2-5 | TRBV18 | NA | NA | TGTGCCAGCTCACCATTGCCTAGCGATTCGAGAGAGACCCAGTACTTC | CASSPLPSDSRETQYF
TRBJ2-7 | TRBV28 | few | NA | TGTGCCAGCGGACAGACCTACGAGCAGTACTTC | CASGQTYEQYF
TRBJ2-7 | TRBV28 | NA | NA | TGTGCCATTTCGACTAGTACCCACGAGCAGTACTTC | CAISTSTHEQYF
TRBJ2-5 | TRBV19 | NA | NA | TGTGCCAGTAGTACAGGGGCGATAACCCAAGAGACCCAGTACTTC | CASSTGAITQETQYF
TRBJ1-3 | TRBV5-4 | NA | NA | TGTGCCAGCAGCTACAAACCCGGAGGAAACACCATATATTTT | CASSYKPGGNTIYF
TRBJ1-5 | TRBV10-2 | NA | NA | TGCGCCAGCAGTGAGTTGGGGGGGACCAATCAGCCCCAGCATTTT | CASSELGGTNQPQHF
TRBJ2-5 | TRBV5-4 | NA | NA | TGTGCCAGCAGCTTAGGGACGGGGGAGACCCAGTACTTC | CASSLGTGETQYF
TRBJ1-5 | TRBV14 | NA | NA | TGTGCCAGCAGCCAATCAGGGTTGAATCAGCCCCAGCATTTT | CASSQSGLNQPQHF
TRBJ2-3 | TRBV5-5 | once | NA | TGTGCCAGCAGCTCCCCAGATACGCAGTATTTT | CASSSPDTQYF
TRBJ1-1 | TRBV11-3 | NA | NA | TGTGCCAGCAGCTTAGGTAGCCTTAACACTGAAGCTTTCTTT | CASSLGSLNTEAFF
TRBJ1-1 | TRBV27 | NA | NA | TGTGCCAGCAGTTTACTACCCGCGGGGGAGCCATACACTGAAGCTTTCTTT | CASSLLPAGEPYTEAFF
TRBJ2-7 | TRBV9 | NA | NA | TGTGCCAGCAGCGTAGAAAGCTATACCGAGCAGTACTTC | CASSVESYTEQYF
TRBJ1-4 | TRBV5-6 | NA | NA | TGTGCCAGCAGCTTAAGGCAGGAAAAACTGTTTTTT | CASSLRQEKLFF
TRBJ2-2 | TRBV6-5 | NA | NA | TGTGCCAGCAGTTACCAGCCCCAGGGCCCCGGGGAGCTGTTTTTT | CASSYQPQGPGELFF
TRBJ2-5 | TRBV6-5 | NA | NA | TGTGCCAGCAGTTACAGACTAGAAGAGACCCAGTACTTC | CASSYRLEETQYF
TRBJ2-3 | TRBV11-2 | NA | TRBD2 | TGTGCCAGCAAAACAGCGGGGACAGATACGCAGTATTTT | CASKTAGTDTQYF
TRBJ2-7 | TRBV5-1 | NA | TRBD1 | TGCGCCAGCAGCCCAGTCACAGGGGGGTATCGTGACGAGCAGTACTTC | CASSPVTGGYRDEQYF
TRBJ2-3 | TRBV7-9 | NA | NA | TGTGCCAGCAGCCCAAAGAACCCCGGGGCGACGCAGTATTTT | CASSPKNPGATQYF
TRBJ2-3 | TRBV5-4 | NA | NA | TGTGCCAGCAGCTCTGGACCGGGGGCCTTTCGGCCAGATACGCAGTATTTT | CASSSGPGAFRPDTQYF
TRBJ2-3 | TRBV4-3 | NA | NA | TGCGCCAGCAGCCAAGATGATTTCACAGATACGCAGTATTTT | CASSQDDFTDTQYF
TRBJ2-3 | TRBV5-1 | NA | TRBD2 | TGCGCCAGCAGCTTGGCCAGGCGGGGGGACACAGATACGCAGTATTTT | CASSLARRGDTDTQYF
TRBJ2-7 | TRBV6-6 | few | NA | TGTGCCAGCAGTTACGGTCTCGTCGACTACGAGCAGTACTTC | CASSYGLVDYEQYF
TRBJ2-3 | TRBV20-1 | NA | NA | TGCAGTGCCCAGTCCATACATACGCAGTATTTT | CSAQSIHTQYF
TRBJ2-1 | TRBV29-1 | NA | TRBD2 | TGCAGCGTTGGACCCCCTACTACGAGCGGGAGTAGAGATGAGCAGTTCTTC | CSVGPPTTSGSRDEQFF
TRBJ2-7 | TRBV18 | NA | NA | TGTGCCAGCTCACCACCGTCCGGTTCATACGAGCAGTACTTC | CASSPPSGSYEQYF
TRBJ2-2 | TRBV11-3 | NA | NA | TGTGCCAGCAGCTCCAACAGAGGCACCGGGGAGCTGTTTTTT | CASSSNRGTGELFF
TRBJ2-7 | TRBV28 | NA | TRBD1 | TGTGCCAGCACCACACCGGCGGCGCAGGGGGCTCTGCAGTACTTC | CASTTPAAQGALQYF
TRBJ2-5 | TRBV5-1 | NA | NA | TGCGCCAGCAGCTTGGGTAGCAGCCTCGCCCTACAAGAGACCCAGTACTTC | CASSLGSSLALQETQYF
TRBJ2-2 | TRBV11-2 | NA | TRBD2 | TGTGCCAGCAGCTTAAGGTCCGGGACTAGCGCCAGGTGGGAGCTGTTTTTT | CASSLRSGTSARWELFF
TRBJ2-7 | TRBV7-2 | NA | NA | TGTGCCAGCAGCTTGGGACCGATTTCCTACGAGCAGTACTTC | CASSLGPISYEQYF
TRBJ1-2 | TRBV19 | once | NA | TGTGCCAGTAAACCGGGACATACTAACTATGGCTACACCTTC | CASKPGHTNYGYTF
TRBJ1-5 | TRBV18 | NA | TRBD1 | TGTGCCAGCTCACCTAGGGGGCTCGGTGGCAATCAGCCCCAGCATTTT | CASSPRGLGGNQPQHF
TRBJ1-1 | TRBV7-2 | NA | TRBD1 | TGTGCCAGCAGCTTTGACAGGGTCGGCACTGAAGCTTTCTTT | CASSFDRVGTEAFF
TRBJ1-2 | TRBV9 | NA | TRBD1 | TGTGCCAGCAGCGTAGTTGGGACAGGGGTTGATGGCTACACCTTC | CASSVVGTGVDGYTF
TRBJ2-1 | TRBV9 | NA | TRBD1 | TGTGCCAGCAGCGTAGTGCCGGCGACAGGGGGCAATGAGCAGTTCTTC | CASSVVPATGGNEQFF
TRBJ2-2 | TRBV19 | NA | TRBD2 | TGTGCCAGTAGTACCGCGGGACTAATAGTCGGGGAGCTGTTTTTT | CASSTAGLIVGELFF
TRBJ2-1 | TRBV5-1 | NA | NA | TGCGCCAGCAAATCCATGGTGGGTGGGTCCTACAATGAGCAGTTCTTC | CASKSMVGGSYNEQFF
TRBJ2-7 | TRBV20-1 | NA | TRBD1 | TGCAGTGCTACCGACAGGGCCGAGCAGTACTTC | CSATDRAEQYF
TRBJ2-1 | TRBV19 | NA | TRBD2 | TGTGCCAGTATCTCGACTAGCGGGACATACAATGAGCAGTTCTTC | CASISTSGTYNEQFF
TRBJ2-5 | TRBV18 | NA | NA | TGTGCCAGCTCACCACCGCCCCAAGAGACCCAGTACTTC | CASSPPPQETQYF
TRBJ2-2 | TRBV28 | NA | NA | TGTGCCAGCAGTTTAGACGTTCCCGGGGAGCTGTTTTTT | CASSLDVPGELFF
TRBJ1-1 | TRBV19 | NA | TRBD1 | TGTGCCAGTAGTATTGACAGGGGCCGGGAAGCTTTCTTT | CASSIDRGREAFF
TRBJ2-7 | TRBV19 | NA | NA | TGTGCCAGTAGTATGGGGGTGGGGAATTTTAGGTACGAGCAGTACTTC | CASSMGVGNFRYEQYF
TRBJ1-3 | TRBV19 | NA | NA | TGTGCCAGTGAGGACTCCTACTCTGGAAACACCATATATTTT | CASEDSYSGNTIYF
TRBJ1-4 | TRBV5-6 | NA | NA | TGTGCCAGCAGTCCACCAGGAGGGGGTTCTTATGAAAAACTGTTTTTT | CASSPPGGGSYEKLFF
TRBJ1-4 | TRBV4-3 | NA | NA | TGCGCCAGCGGGATAGGTGAAAGTAATGAAAAACTGTTTTTT | CASGIGESNEKLFF
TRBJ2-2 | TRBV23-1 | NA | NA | TGCGCCAGCAGTCACCCGGGGATCCGTGACACCGGGGAGCTGTTTTTT | CASSHPGIRDTGELFF
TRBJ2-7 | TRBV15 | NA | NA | TGTGCCACCAGCGGAGTGCGGGACGAGCAGTACTTC | CATSGVRDEQYF
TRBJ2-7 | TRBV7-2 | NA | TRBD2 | TGTGCCAGCAGCTCGACTAGCGGGGGTCATTACGAGCAGTACTTC | CASSSTSGGHYEQYF
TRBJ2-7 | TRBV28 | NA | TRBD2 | TGTGCCAGCAGTCGACAGAGCGGGGGCTACGAGCAGTACTTC | CASSRQSGGYEQYF
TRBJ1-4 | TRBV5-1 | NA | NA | TGCGCCAGCAGCCCAGGGTACGGTGAAAAACTGTTTTTT | CASSPGYGEKLFF
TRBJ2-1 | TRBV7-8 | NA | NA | TGTGCCAGCAGCCCCCGGACAGCCTCCTACAATGAGCAGTTCTTC | CASSPRTASYNEQFF